The 22 T cell receptor beta chains below all came from one sample that was sequenced in a study of T cell changes during pregnancy in multiple sclerosis. Produced via immunoSEQ multiplex PCR; TCRdb's table is partial and in-frame only. The sample includes 35,000 to 50,000 clones, more than 90% of them seen just once. The sample in question was CD8+ T cells from peripheral blood mononuclear cells, obtained in the third trimester of pregnancy. The receptors shown here come from a female donor with multiple sclerosis, enrolled in a pregnancy study.

The rearrangement joins TRBV4-3 to TRBJ1-5; TRBD1 agrees at 7 bases. J was trimmed by 4 bases and V by 4 bases; bases with no gene match: 1. This CDR3 is 13 amino acids long. The germline V gene encodes CDR1 LGHNA and CDR2 YSLEER. CDR3 nucleotides: TGCGCCAGCAGCCGGGACAGAAATCAGCCCCAGCATTTT. As protein: CASSRDRNQPQHF.

The V call is TRBV5-1, the J call TRBJ2-3; TRBD2 is a possible D gene (5 bases). V was clipped by 0 bases and J by 2 bases, with 13 bases between them. The CDR3 is 16 residues long. Germline CDR1 SGHRS, CDR2 YFSETQ. CDR3 sequence (DNA): TGCGCCAGCAGCTTGGACTTGGCGGAGGACACAGATACGCAGTATTTT. It codes for CASSLDLAEDTDTQYF.

This clone has only a few counts. Other nucleotide sequences from this sample produce the same CDR3. This chain connects TRBV5-1 to TRBJ2-2; the match to TRBD2 covers 12 bases. Unmatched junction bases numbered 5, after V lost 0 bases and J lost 5 bases. The CDR3 has 17 amino acids. Per the germline V gene, CDR1 is SGHRS and CDR2 is YFSETQ. CDR3 protein: CASSLGLAGGPTGELFF. Written as DNA, the CDR3 is TGCGCCAGCAGCTTGGGCCTAGCGGGAGGGCCAACCGGGGAGCTGTTTTTT. Using reference TRBV5-1 and TRBJ2-2 for the parts outside the CDR3, the full variable domain is KAGVTQTPRYLIKTRGQQVTLSCSPISGHRSVSWYQQTPGQGLQFLFEYFSETQRNKGNFPGRFSGRQFSNSRSEMNVSTLELGDSALYLCASSLGLAGGPTGELFFGEGSRLTVL.

This clone was seen repeatedly, ten times or more. The J gene is TRBJ1-1, the V gene TRBV5-6, with D perhaps matching TRBD1 (6 bases). Trimming removed 0 bases at V and 3 bases at J, with 18 bases between. Germline CDR1 SGHDT, CDR2 YYEEEE. CDR3 length: 17 amino acids. The CDR3 loop reads CASSLVVRGEGDTEAFF. The CDR3 DNA reads TGTGCCAGCAGCTTGGTGGTCAGGGGAGAGGGGGACACTGAAGCTTTCTTT. Full variable domain (rest looked up from reference TRBV5-6 and TRBJ1-1): DAGVTQSPTHLIKTRGQQVTLRCSPKSGHDTVSWYQQALGQGPQFIFQYYEEEERQRGNFPDRFSGHQFPNYSSELNVNALLLGDSALYLCASSLVVRGEGDTEAFFGQGTRLTVV.

V usage is TRBV7-6 and J usage is TRBJ2-3, with 9 nucleotides matching TRBD2. This CDR3 contains 17 residues. The germline gives CDR1 SGHVS, CDR2 FNYEAQ. Trimming took 1 base from V and 1 from J; bases not matched to a gene: 6. The CDR3 protein is CASSLGAGGPGTDTQYF. The DNA for the CDR3 is TGTGCCAGCAGCTTAGGGGCGGGAGGGCCGGGCACAGATACGCAGTATTTT. The complete variable domain, with remaining parts taken from reference TRBV7-6 and TRBJ2-3, reads GAGVSQSPRYKVTKRGQDVALRCDPISGHVSLYWYRQALGQGPEFLTYFNYEAQQDKSGLPNDRFSAERPEGSISTLTIQRTEQRDSAMYRCASSLGAGGPGTDTQYFGPGTRLTVL.

This sequence joins TRBV6-6 and TRBJ1-1; D perhaps matches TRBD1 (5 bases). This CDR3 region has 15 residues. Germline values: CDR1 MNHNY, CDR2 SVGAGI (reference sequence). Trimming pared 6 bases from V and 0 bases from J, leaving 14 bases between. CDR3 region: CASSQQDGMNTEAFF. The CDR3 DNA reads TGTGCCAGCAGCCAACAGGACGGAATGAACACTGAAGCTTTCTTT.

This chain links TRBV9 with TRBJ2-3; D remains ambiguous. Trimming left V 0 bases short and J 1 base short, with 6 bases between. The germline V gene has CDR1 SGDLS and CDR2 YYNGEE. The CDR3 has 14 residues. This CDR3 is CASSVDTGTDTQYF. The CDR3 coding sequence is TGTGCCAGCAGCGTAGATACGGGCACAGATACGCAGTATTTT.

The chain couples TRBV13 to TRBJ1-2; TRBD1 agrees at 11 bases. There are 15 residues in the CDR3. Germline V lookup: CDR1 PRHDT, CDR2 FYEKMQ (reference sequence). Germline trimming cut 3 bases from V and 3 bases from J; bases unmatched to any gene: 3. CDR3 DNA sequence: TGTGCCAGCAGCTTCGGGACAGGGGGAGACTATGGCTACACCTTC. It is translated as CASSFGTGGDYGYTF.

This chain uses TRBV6-1 with TRBJ1-1, with TRBD1 matching 7 bases. The germline CDR1 and CDR2 sequences are MNHNS and SASEGT. The CDR3 loop spans 15 amino acids. V shed 2 bases and J 5 bases; nucleotides not matched to a gene: 8. The CDR3 here is CASSENQGDWTEAFF. Here the CDR3 DNA reads TGTGCCAGCAGTGAAAACCAGGGGGATTGGACTGAAGCTTTCTTT.

The chain couples TRBV5-5 to TRBJ1-1, with a weak D call TRBD1 (5 bases). The germline V gene has CDR1 SGHKS and CDR2 YYEKEE (reference sequence). The V end lost 1 base, the J end lost 4 bases, and 8 bases lay between the germline ends. This CDR3 has 13 residues. CDR3 region: CASSLTGGTEAFF. The DNA for the CDR3 is TGTGCCAGCAGCTTGACGGGGGGCACTGAAGCTTTCTTT.

The rearrangement uses TRBV19 and TRBJ1-5, with 10 bases matching TRBD1. Germline V gene lookup returns CDR1 LNHDA and CDR2 SQIVND (reference sequence). Trimming cost V 3 bases and J 10 bases; bases outside gene matches: 6. The CDR3 is made up of 14 amino acids. The CDR3 spells CASSIRDRGLPQHF. The DNA for the CDR3 is TGTGCCAGTAGTATTAGAGACAGGGGGCTCCCCCAGCATTTT.

This clone was seen just once. The rearrangement uses TRBV2 and TRBJ2-5; a possible D gene is TRBD2 (5 bases). The CDR3 covers 14 residues. The germline V and J ends were trimmed by 1 base and 5 bases, with 11 bases remaining between them. Per germline, CDR1 SNHLY and CDR2 FYNNEI. The DNA for the CDR3 is TGTGCCAGCAGTGAAGATCCTAGCACGGAGACCCAGTACTTC. As protein: CASSEDPSTETQYF.

The chain recombines TRBV5-6 with TRBJ2-5; 11 bases align to TRBD2. Trimming took 4 bases from V and 5 from J; bases not matched to a gene: 10. In germline, CDR1 is SGHDT, CDR2 YYEEEE. There are 16 residues in the CDR3. CDR3 sequence (DNA): TGTGCCAGCAGCCCTATAGCGGGGGGGCAGTCGGAGACCCAGTACTTC. Translating gives CASSPIAGGQSETQYF.

This chain links TRBV4-1 with TRBJ1-4; D is unresolved. The length of the CDR3 is 14 residues. The germline V gene encodes CDR1 MGHRA and CDR2 YSYEKL. The V end was cut by 3 bases, the J end by 8 bases, with 13 bases between. CDR3 bases: TGCGCCAGCAGCCAGACCGGGTTCGAGGAAAAACTGTTTTTT. This encodes CASSQTGFEEKLFF.

The rearrangement joins TRBV9 to TRBJ1-1, with D tentatively TRBD1 (6 bases). Germline V lookup: CDR1 SGDLS, CDR2 YYNGEE. CDR3 length: 17 residues. V was cut by 2 bases and J by 0 bases, with 17 bases left in between. CDR3 residues: CASSVYPGGTMNTEAFF. The DNA for the CDR3 is TGTGCCAGCAGCGTCTACCCGGGGGGCACCATGAACACTGAAGCTTTCTTT.

A word on this clone: Germline is not matched at one junction end, which may reflect a read error. This chain uses TRBV7-7 with TRBJ2-1; maybe TRBD1 (6 bases). This CDR3 region has 15 residues. CDR1 and CDR2 from the germline V gene are SSHAT and FNYEAQ (reference sequence). For the CDR3, the DNA is TGTGCTAGCAGCGCATTGGACAGTACCTACAATGAGCAGTTCTTC. This codes for CASSALDSTYNEQFF.

The CDR3 DNA reads TGCGCCAGCAGCCACCAAAAGGGGCAGTCCTCACCCCTCCACTTT. This translates into CASSHQKGQSSPLHF. V usage is TRBV4-3 and J usage is TRBJ1-6; a weak D match, TRBD1 (5 bases). This CDR3 has 15 residues. From germline, CDR1 is LGHNA and CDR2 YSLEER. V was pared by 3 bases and J by 10 bases, with 16 bases between.

This chain links TRBV28 with TRBJ1-2; D gene ambiguous. CDR3 size: 14 residues. V dropped 2 bases and J dropped 0 bases, with 7 bases sitting between them. Germline lookup yields CDR1 MDHEN and CDR2 SYDVKM. Here the CDR3 reads CASSLSETNYGYTF. CDR3 DNA: TGTGCCAGCAGTTTAAGCGAGACTAACTATGGCTACACCTTC.

The rearrangement joins TRBV5-4 to TRBJ2-1, with TRBD2 matching 11 bases. The germline V gene has CDR1 SGHNT and CDR2 YYREEE (reference sequence). The CDR3 extends over 17 amino acids. With 3 bases clipped from V and 5 bases from J, the junction kept 10 bases outside the gene matches. CDR3 sequence reads: CASSSIYGTSGDNEQFF. In nucleotides, the CDR3 is TGTGCCAGCAGCTCCATCTACGGGACTAGCGGTGACAATGAGCAGTTCTTC.

This chain joins TRBV6-1 and TRBJ2-3, with D perhaps TRBD1 (5 bases). The ends were cut back, 1 base at V and 6 bases at J, with 11 bases in the middle. This CDR3 region has 14 residues. Germline V gene data show CDR1 as MNHNS and CDR2 as SASEGT. This chain's CDR3 is CASSEVSDTDTQYF. The CDR3 DNA reads TGTGCCAGCAGTGAAGTCTCGGACACGGATACGCAGTATTTT.

This chain links TRBV27 with TRBJ2-4; 7 nucleotides match TRBD2. The germline gives CDR1 MNHEY, CDR2 SMNVEV (reference sequence). V gave up 0 bases and J gave up 0 bases; unmatched junction bases: 11. The CDR3 is 19 amino acids. The CDR3 nucleotides are TGTGCCAGCAGTTTATCGGCTAGCGGCCTGTTGCTAGCCAAAAACATTCAGTACTTC. It specifies CASSLSASGLLLAKNIQYF.

This clone has just one count. V is TRBV27 and J is TRBJ1-5, with a tentative D call TRBD1 (6 bases). Germline loops: CDR1 MNHEY, CDR2 SMNVEV (reference sequence). The CDR3 consists of 17 residues. Trimming left V 2 bases short and J 0 bases short, with 14 bases between. CDR3 sequence (DNA): TGTGCCAGCAGTTTACTAGCAGGGGAATATAGCAATCAGCCCCAGCATTTT. Its protein product is CASSLLAGEYSNQPQHF.